Listed below are T cell receptor beta chains from one sample, sequenced in a study of OX40 agonist ivuxolimab in advanced cancers. Sequenced by immunoSEQ multiplex PCR; TCRdb stores in-frame clones only, minus some. Seen here are about 71,000 clones, 94% observed once, and the top ten hold approximately 15%. The sequencing used CD4+ or CD8+ T cells sorted from blood, collected in a trial of the OX40 agonist ivuxolimab. These receptors were collected from an adult with an advanced solid tumor such as melanoma, head and neck, liver or kidney cancer. The conserved cysteine and the conserved F or W are not part of the CDR3 here. The listing skips clone size in some rows; elsewhere it reads once, few, many or a size class.

TRBV19	-	TRBJ2-5	ASTPVAWDFIGETQY
TRBV4-1	-	TRBJ2-2	ASSQTGVGTGELF
TRBV10-3	-	TRBJ2-7	AISERLYNTGIPYYEQY
TRBV4-1	-	TRBJ2-3	ASSRDPSGQTSTDTQY
TRBV11-2	-	TRBJ2-7	ASSLMGGSNPYEQY
TRBV7-3	-	TRBJ2-7	ASSLPGYEQY
TRBV15	-	TRBJ1-2	ATSTRQGFHYGYT
TRBV11-2	-	TRBJ2-1	ASSPWGSRVTYNEQF
TRBV2	-	TRBJ1-2	ASSVVQGEGYGYT
TRBV5-8	-	TRBJ1-5	ASSSYSTGLRQPQH
TRBV5-4	-	TRBJ1-1	ASSLEGVNTEAF
TRBV19	-	TRBJ2-7	ASSIVSGGRDEQY
TRBV11-2	-	TRBJ1-1	ASSSGVSEAF
TRBV28	-	TRBJ2-7	ASSFRWRETYEQY
TRBV7-8	-	TRBJ1-1	ATEIGANDEAF
TRBV4-2	-	TRBJ1-2	ASSQESTGSYGYT
TRBV5-1	-	TRBJ2-7	ASSLAYGTSYEQY
TRBV10-1	once	TRBJ2-7	ASSQGLGEQY
TRBV4-3	-	TRBJ1-2	ASSQVGGGVARNGYT
TRBV27	-	TRBJ2-1	ASTFTTSGGPYNEQF
TRBV27	-	TRBJ2-7	ASSLGQGVDEQY
TRBV10-2	medium-sized	TRBJ2-5	ASSGVGETQY
TRBV4-3	-	TRBJ2-3	ASSQEPSGDTQY
TRBV7-6	-	TRBJ2-1	ASSLASIMGDVQF
TRBV7-9	-	TRBJ2-7	ASSHRGHWEQY
TRBV5-6	-	TRBJ2-2	AFGTGELF
TRBV9	-	TRBJ2-7	ASSATESRGGPWNEQY
TRBV29-1	-	TRBJ2-7	SVSGTGPEQY
TRBV6-6	-	TRBJ2-7	ASSLAGSYEQY
TRBV6-5	-	TRBJ1-2	ASSTGYFGYT
TRBV7-3	-	TRBJ2-1	ASSSSLGQGVYNEQF
TRBV6-6	-	TRBJ1-1	ASSINTEAF
TRBV6-1	-	TRBJ2-7	ASSEEEGLSGYEQY
TRBV10-3	-	TRBJ1-2	AISTVGGDNYGYT
TRBV9	-	TRBJ1-1	ASSPASNTEAF
TRBV9	-	TRBJ2-7	ASSAPGREDEQY
TRBV4-3	-	TRBJ1-1	ASSQSRGGGHDPF
TRBV27	-	TRBJ1-2	ASSLSTDYGYT